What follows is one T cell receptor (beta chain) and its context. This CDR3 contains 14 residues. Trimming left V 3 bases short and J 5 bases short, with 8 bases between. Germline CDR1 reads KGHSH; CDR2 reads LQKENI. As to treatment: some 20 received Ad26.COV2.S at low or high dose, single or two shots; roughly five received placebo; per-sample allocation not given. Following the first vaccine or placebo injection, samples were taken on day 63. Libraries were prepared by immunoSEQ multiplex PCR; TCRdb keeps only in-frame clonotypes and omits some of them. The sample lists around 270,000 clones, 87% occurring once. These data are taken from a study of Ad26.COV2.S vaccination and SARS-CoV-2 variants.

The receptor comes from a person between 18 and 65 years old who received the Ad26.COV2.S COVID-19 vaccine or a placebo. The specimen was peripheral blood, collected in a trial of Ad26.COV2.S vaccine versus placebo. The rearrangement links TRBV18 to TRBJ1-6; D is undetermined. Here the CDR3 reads CASSPDTNNSPLHF. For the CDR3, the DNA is TGTGCCAGCTCACCTGACACCAATAATTCACCCCTCCACTTT. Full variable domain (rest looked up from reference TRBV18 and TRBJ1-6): NAGVMQNPRHLVRRRGQEARLRCSPMKGHSHVYWYRQLPEEGLKFMVYLQKENIIDESGMPKERFSAEFPKEGPSILRIQQVVRGDSAAYFCASSPDTNNSPLHFGNGTRLTVT.